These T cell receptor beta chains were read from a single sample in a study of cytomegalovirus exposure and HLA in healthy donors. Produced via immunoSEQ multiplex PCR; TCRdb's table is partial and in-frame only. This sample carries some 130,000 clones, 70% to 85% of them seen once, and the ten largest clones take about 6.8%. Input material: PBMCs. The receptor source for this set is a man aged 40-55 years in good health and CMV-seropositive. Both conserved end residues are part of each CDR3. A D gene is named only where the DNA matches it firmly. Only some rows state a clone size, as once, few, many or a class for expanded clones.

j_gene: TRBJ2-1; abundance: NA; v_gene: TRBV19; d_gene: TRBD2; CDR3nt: TGTGCCAGTAGTATGGCTAGCGGGACCTCCTACAATGAGCAGTTCTTC; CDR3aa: CASSMASGTSYNEQFF
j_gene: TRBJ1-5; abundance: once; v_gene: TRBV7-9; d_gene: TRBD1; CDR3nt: TGTTCCAGCAGCTTAGTCTCCGGGACAGGGGTTGGCAATCAGCCCCAGCATTTT; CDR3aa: CSSSLVSGTGVGNQPQHF
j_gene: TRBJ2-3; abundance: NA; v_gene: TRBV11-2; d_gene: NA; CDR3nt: TGTGCCAGCAGGATTCCCGGGGCAGATACGCAGTATTTT; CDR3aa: CASRIPGADTQYF
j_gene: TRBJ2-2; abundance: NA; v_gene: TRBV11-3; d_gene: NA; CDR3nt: TGTGCCAGCAGCTTAGACGACACCTACGTGGAGCTGTTTTTT; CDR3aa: CASSLDDTYVELFF
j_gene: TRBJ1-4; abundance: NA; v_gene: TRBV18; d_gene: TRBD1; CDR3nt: TGTGCCAGCTCCGGGACAGATGGTGAAAAACTGTTTTTT; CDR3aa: CASSGTDGEKLFF
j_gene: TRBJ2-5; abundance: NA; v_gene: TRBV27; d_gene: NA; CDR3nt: TGTGCCAGCAGTTGGGCAGGGGGGGAGACCCAGTACTTC; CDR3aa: CASSWAGGETQYF
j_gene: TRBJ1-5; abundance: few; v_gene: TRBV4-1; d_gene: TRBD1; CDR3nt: TGCGCCAGCAGCCCGGGACAGGGATGGGGTCCTTATCAGCCCCAGCATTTT; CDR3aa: CASSPGQGWGPYQPQHF
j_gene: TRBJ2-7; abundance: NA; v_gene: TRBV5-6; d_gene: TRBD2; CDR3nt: TGTGCCAGCAGCTTGTGGGAGTGGACTAGCGGCACCTACGAGCAGTACTTC; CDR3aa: CASSLWEWTSGTYEQYF
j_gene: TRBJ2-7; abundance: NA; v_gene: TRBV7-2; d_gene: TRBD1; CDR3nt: TGTGCCAGCAGCCGTGGACAGGCGGCCCCTACTTTGCAGTACTTC; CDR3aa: CASSRGQAAPTLQYF
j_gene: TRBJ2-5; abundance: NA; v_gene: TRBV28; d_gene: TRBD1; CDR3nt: TGTGCCAGCAGTTTGCCCGCCGCGACCCAACAGGGGGTTTATGTCCAAGAGACCCAGTACTTC; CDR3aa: CASSLPAATQQGVYVQETQYF
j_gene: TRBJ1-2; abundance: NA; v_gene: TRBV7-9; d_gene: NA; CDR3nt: TGTTCCAGCAGCTTGGGCGCAATCGGCTACACCTTC; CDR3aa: CSSSLGAIGYTF
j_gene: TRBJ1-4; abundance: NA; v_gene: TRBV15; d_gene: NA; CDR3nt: TGTGCCACCAGCAGCATAGGGAGGGGTCCGTCGAAACTGTTTTTT; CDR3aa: CATSSIGRGPSKLFF
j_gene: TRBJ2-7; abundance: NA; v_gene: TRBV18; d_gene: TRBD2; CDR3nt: TGTGCCAGCTCGATCCGGGACTACAACGAGCAGTACTTC; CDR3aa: CASSIRDYNEQYF
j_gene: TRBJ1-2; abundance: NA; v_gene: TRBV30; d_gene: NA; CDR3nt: TGTGCCTGGAGTTCAGGGGCCAAAGGCTACACCTTC; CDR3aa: CAWSSGAKGYTF
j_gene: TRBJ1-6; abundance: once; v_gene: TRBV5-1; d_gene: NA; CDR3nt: TGCGCCAGCAGCCTGACTCAGAGGAGTTCACCCCTCCACTTT; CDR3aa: CASSLTQRSSPLHF
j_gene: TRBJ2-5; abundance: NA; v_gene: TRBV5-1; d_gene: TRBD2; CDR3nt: TGCGCCAGCAGCTTGGCGGGAGGGCGGGGAGAGCAGTACTTC; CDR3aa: CASSLAGGRGEQYF
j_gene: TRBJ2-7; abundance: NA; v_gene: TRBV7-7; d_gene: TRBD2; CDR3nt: TGTGCTAGCAGCCCTTCCGGGACTAGTCCCCACGAGCAGTACTTC; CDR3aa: CASSPSGTSPHEQYF
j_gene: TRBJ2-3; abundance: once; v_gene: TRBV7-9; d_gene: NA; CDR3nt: TGTGCCAGCAGCTTAGTTGGCACCGCCGCAGATACGCAGTATTTT; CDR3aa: CASSLVGTAADTQYF
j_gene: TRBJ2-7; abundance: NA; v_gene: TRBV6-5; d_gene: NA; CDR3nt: TGTGCCAGCAGTTACTGGCAGGGGAGCGAGCAGTACTTC; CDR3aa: CASSYWQGSEQYF
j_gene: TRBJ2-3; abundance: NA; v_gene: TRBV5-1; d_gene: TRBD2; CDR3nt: TGCGCCAGCGGGGGACTAGCGGGAGAAGATACGCAGTATTTT; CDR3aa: CASGGLAGEDTQYF
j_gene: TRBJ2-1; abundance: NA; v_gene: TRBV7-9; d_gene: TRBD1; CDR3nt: TGTGCCAGCAGCTCGACAGGGGGCGGACCCTACAATGAGCAGTTCTTC; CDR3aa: CASSSTGGGPYNEQFF
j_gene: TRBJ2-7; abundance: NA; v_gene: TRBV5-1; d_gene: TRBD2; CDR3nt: TGCGCCAGCAGCCCCGGGGGGGCTTCCTCCTACGAGCAGTACTTC; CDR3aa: CASSPGGASSYEQYF
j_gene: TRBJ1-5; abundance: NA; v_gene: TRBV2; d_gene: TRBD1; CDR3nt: TGTGCCAGCGGGGGACAGAGCAATCAGCCCCAGCATTTT; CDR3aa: CASGGQSNQPQHF
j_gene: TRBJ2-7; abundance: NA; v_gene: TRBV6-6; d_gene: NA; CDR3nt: TGTGCCAGCAGTTACACGCCGGGCGGGGCCTACGAGCAGTACTTC; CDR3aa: CASSYTPGGAYEQYF
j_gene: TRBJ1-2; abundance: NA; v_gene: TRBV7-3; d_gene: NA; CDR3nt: TGTGCCAGCAGCGAGCAAGCTAACTATGGCTACACCTTC; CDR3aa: CASSEQANYGYTF
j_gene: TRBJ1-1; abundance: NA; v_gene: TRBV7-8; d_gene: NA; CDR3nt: TGTGCCAGCAGCAAAATGACAGGATTGAACACTGAAGCTTTCTTT; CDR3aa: CASSKMTGLNTEAFF
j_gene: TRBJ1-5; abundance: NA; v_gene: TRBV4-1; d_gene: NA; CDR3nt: TGCGCCAGCAGCCAAGAGTTCAGGGCGGGAAGCAATCAGCCCCAGCATTTT; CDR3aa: CASSQEFRAGSNQPQHF
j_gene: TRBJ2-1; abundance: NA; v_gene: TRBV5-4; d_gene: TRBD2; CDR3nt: TGTGCCAGCAGTAGGGGACTAGCCGGCGATGAGCAGTTCTTC; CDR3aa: CASSRGLAGDEQFF
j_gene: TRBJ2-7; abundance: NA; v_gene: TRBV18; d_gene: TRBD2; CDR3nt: TGTGCCAGCTCACCCTCACTCGGGACTAGCGGAGGAAAGGAGCAGTACTTC; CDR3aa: CASSPSLGTSGGKEQYF
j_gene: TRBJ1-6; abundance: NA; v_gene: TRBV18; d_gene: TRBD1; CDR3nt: TGTGCCAGCTCACTCCCAACAGGGGCTAATTCACCCCTCCACTTT; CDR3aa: CASSLPTGANSPLHF